The rows below give T cell receptor beta chains drawn from one sample of a study of blood T cell repertoires in COVID-19. Sequencing used immunoSEQ multiplex PCR; TCRdb keeps in-frame clones, though not all of them. The sample lists about 310,000 clones, 87% occurring once. Sequencing was done on a sample of PBMCs or T cells enriched from blood (not recorded which). The receptor source for this set is a woman aged 18-29 years who had recovered from COVID-19. The CDR3 runs from the conserved cysteine through the conserved F or W. D genes are given only for firm matches. Some rows have no size entry. The others give once, few or many, or a class for an expanded clone.

TRBJ1-5,.,.,TRBV7-7,TGTGCCAGCAGCACCCGTCTGGGGCAGAATCAGCCCCAGCATTTT,CASSTRLGQNQPQHF
TRBJ1-1,.,.,TRBV11-2,TGTGCCAGCAGCTTAGGGCCTGGACAAAGTAACACTGAAGCTTTCTTT,CASSLGPGQSNTEAFF
TRBJ2-3,.,.,TRBV29-1,TGCAGCGTTAGACGGGGGGCCACAGGCCCGGGTACGCAGTATTTT,CSVRRGATGPGTQYF
TRBJ1-2,.,.,TRBV10-3,TGTGCCATTCCGGGGGGGGAAGGAATCTATGGCTACACCTTC,CAIPGGEGIYGYTF
TRBJ1-5,.,TRBD1,TRBV6-5,TGTGCCAGCAATATGGCCGGGACAGGGAATCAGCCCCAGCATTTT,CASNMAGTGNQPQHF
TRBJ2-5,.,TRBD2,TRBV7-6,TGTGCCAGCAGCTTAACTAGCGGGAGACTGGAGACCCAGTACTTC,CASSLTSGRLETQYF
TRBJ1-5,.,TRBD1,TRBV4-1,TGCGCCAGCAGCCAAACGGACAGGGTTCGGCAGCCCCAGCATTTT,CASSQTDRVRQPQHF
TRBJ2-2,.,TRBD2,TRBV9,TGTGCCAGCAGCCCGGGGGGAGTAGTCACCGGGGAGCTGTTTTTT,CASSPGGVVTGELFF
TRBJ2-5,.,TRBD1,TRBV11-2,TGTGCCAGCAGCCTGGGGACAGGGGGGTTACAAGAGACCCAGTACTTC,CASSLGTGGLQETQYF
TRBJ2-3,.,.,TRBV3-1/TRBV3-2,TGTGCCAGCAGCCAAGTCGCAGATACGCAGTATTTT,CASSQVADTQYF
TRBJ1-4,once,TRBD1,TRBV28,TGTGCCAGCAGGGACAGGGAAGGGCGAACCTCAGCTAATGAAAAACTGTTTTTT,CASRDREGRTSANEKLFF
TRBJ2-7,once,TRBD2,TRBV28,TGTGCCAGCCTCAGAACACTCACTCCGGGACTAGTTTTCTACGAGCAGTACTTC,CASLRTLTPGLVFYEQYF
TRBJ2-2,.,.,TRBV4-3,TGCGCCAGCAGCCAAGATCCTGCCGGGGCCGGGGAGCTGTTTTTT,CASSQDPAGAGELFF
TRBJ2-1,.,.,TRBV6-6,TGTGCCAGCAGCCCCGCGGGGCCCCAAAACTACAATGAGCAGTTCTTC,CASSPAGPQNYNEQFF
TRBJ1-3,.,.,TRBV7-2,TGTGCCAGCAGCTTAAATCCGCAGGGCGCAGGAAACACCATATATTTT,CASSLNPQGAGNTIYF
TRBJ2-7,few,.,TRBV11-3,TGTGCCAGCAGCTTTAGAGGGGGCTACGAGCAGTACTTC,CASSFRGGYEQYF
TRBJ1-3,once,.,TRBV7-9,TGTGCCAGCAGCCGACGGGGGGACGGAAACACCATATATTTT,CASSRRGDGNTIYF
TRBJ2-1,.,TRBD1,TRBV29-1,TGCAGCGTGATGCCTGGGACAGGGGCATCCAATGAGCAGTTCTTC,CSVMPGTGASNEQFF
TRBJ1-2,.,.,TRBV28,TGTGCCAGCAGTTTACCTAATAACTATGGCTACACCTTC,CASSLPNNYGYTF
TRBJ2-5,.,.,TRBV5-1,TGCGCCAGCAGCTTGGCCCCGGGACAAAGTTTAGAGACCCAGTACTTC,CASSLAPGQSLETQYF
TRBJ2-5,.,.,TRBV6-2/TRBV6-3,TGTGCCAGCAGTTACGGCAGAATCCTCCAAGAGACCCAGTACTTC,CASSYGRILQETQYF
TRBJ2-2,.,.,TRBV27,TGTGCCAGCAGTTTAGAGGGAAAACAGGGAAACACCGGGGAGCTGTTTTTT,CASSLEGKQGNTGELFF
TRBJ1-3,.,.,TRBV18,TGTGCCAGCTCACCGGGCGGGAGCTCTGGAAACACCATATATTTT,CASSPGGSSGNTIYF
TRBJ2-3,.,TRBD1,TRBV19,TGTGCCAGTCAGAGGACAGGTCTCACAGATACGCAGTATTTT,CASQRTGLTDTQYF
TRBJ2-6,.,.,TRBV7-2,TGTGCCAGCAGCCAGGTTGGGGCCAACGTCCTGACTTTC,CASSQVGANVLTF
TRBJ1-2,.,.,TRBV6-6,TGTGCCAGCAGTTACTCTGACAGCCTGGGTGGCTACACCTTC,CASSYSDSLGGYTF
TRBJ2-1,.,.,TRBV28,TGTGCCAGCAGCTCAGACCATGCGCGGGGCACCTACTACAATGAGCAGTTCTTC,CASSSDHARGTYYNEQFF
TRBJ1-1,.,.,TRBV28,TGTGCCAGCAGTATCCAAGGGGAGGGTTTGGACACTGAAGCTTTCTTT,CASSIQGEGLDTEAFF
TRBJ2-1,once,.,TRBV9,TGTGCCAGCAGCGTAGCGATTAGCGTCGGCAATGAGCAGTTCTTC,CASSVAISVGNEQFF
TRBJ1-2,.,.,TRBV9,TGTGCCAGCACCTCGGGGGGGCATTATGGCTACACCTTC,CASTSGGHYGYTF
TRBJ2-1,few,.,TRBV7-9,TGTGCCAGCAGCTTAGATGGAGCCTCCTACAATGAGCAGTTCTTC,CASSLDGASYNEQFF
TRBJ2-7,once,TRBD1,TRBV30,TGTGCCTGGAATAGACAGGGGGGCCCCTACGAGCAGTACTTC,CAWNRQGGPYEQYF
TRBJ1-2,.,TRBD1,TRBV28,TGTGCCAGCACCCGGGACAGGGGGCTCTATGGCTACACCTTC,CASTRDRGLYGYTF
TRBJ1-2,.,.,TRBV13,TGTGCCAGCAGCAAGGTCGCCAGGGGAGGCTACACCTTC,CASSKVARGGYTF
TRBJ1-5,.,.,TRBV18,TGTGCCAGCTCACCACCCGGCAATCAGCCCCAGCATTTT,CASSPPGNQPQHF
TRBJ1-5,.,TRBD1,TRBV4-1,TGCGCCAGCAGCCAAGTGGGACAGGGGGCGTTTGGCAATCAGCCCCAGCATTTT,CASSQVGQGAFGNQPQHF
TRBJ1-4,few,TRBD1,TRBV6-6,TGTGCCAGCATGGACAGGGGGCCGGAAAAACTGTTTTTT,CASMDRGPEKLFF
TRBJ2-7,.,.,TRBV3-1/TRBV3-2,TGTGCCAGCAGCTCGAGGTGGCTTCCGGCCTACGAGCAGTACTTC,CASSSRWLPAYEQYF
TRBJ1-1,.,.,TRBV19,TGTGCCAGTAGTATTTCCGTGAACACTGAAGCTTTCTTT,CASSISVNTEAFF
TRBJ2-1,.,TRBD2,TRBV7-2,TGTGCCAGCAGCTTAGCAGCGGGGGAGCAGTTCTTC,CASSLAAGEQFF
TRBJ1-1,.,.,TRBV2,TGTGCCAGCAGTGCGTCAGGACAGTTTACTGAAGCTTTCTTT,CASSASGQFTEAFF
TRBJ1-2,.,.,TRBV18,TGTGCCAGCTCAGATTACAGGGCTCATAACTATGGCTACACCTTC,CASSDYRAHNYGYTF
TRBJ1-1,.,TRBD1,TRBV5-1,TGCGCCAGCAGCATAAGCCCGGGACAGGGGAACACTGAAGCTTTCTTT,CASSISPGQGNTEAFF
TRBJ1-2,.,TRBD1,TRBV10-3,TGTGCCATCAGTGAGTCGACAGGGGGGAGCTACACCTTC,CAISESTGGSYTF
TRBJ2-5,.,TRBD2,TRBV10-3,TGTGCCATCAGCGGGACTAGCGGGGGGGCCTTGGAGACCCAGTACTTC,CAISGTSGGALETQYF
TRBJ2-1,.,TRBD2,TRBV15,TGTGCCACCAGCTGGACTAGCCGCTTCGGCGAGCAGTTCTTC,CATSWTSRFGEQFF
TRBJ1-2,once,TRBD1,TRBV6-1,TGTGCCAGCAGTGGCTTGGGACAGGGTTTGGGCTATGGCTACACCTTC,CASSGLGQGLGYGYTF
TRBJ1-6,once,.,TRBV9,TGTGCCAGCAGTCTGGGGCATCATAATTCACCCCTCCACTTT,CASSLGHHNSPLHF
TRBJ1-4,.,.,TRBV28,TGTGCCAGCAGTTTATCGGTCGAGAACGAAAAACTGTTTTTT,CASSLSVENEKLFF
TRBJ2-2,once,.,TRBV14,TGTGCCAGCAGCCTGTACAGGGAGCTGTTTTTT,CASSLYRELFF
TRBJ1-6,once,.,TRBV10-3,TGTGCCATCAGGGCCGAAGTTCAGGCACCCCTCCACTTT,CAIRAEVQAPLHF